This T cell receptor (beta chain) was sequenced for a study of cytomegalovirus exposure and HLA in healthy donors. This CDR3 contains 16 residues. Looked up from germline, CDR1 is LNHDA and CDR2 is SQIVND (reference sequence). V gave up 4 bases and J gave up 0 bases, with 12 bases separating them. Concerning this clone itself: Its matching antigen is unknown.

Study-wide results and caveats: The study recorded 160 or so TCR beta chains that were cytomegalovirus-associated.

Using immunoSEQ multiplex PCR, the repertoire was profiled, and TCRdb retains in-frame clones only, with some absent. The table has about 65,000 clones, around 90% seen once. Sequencing was carried out using PBMCs. This TCR was recovered from a woman between 18 and 29 years old in good health and CMV-seronegative. This chain uses TRBV19 with TRBJ2-2, with a tentative D call TRBD2 (6 bases). CDR3 amino acids: CASSRGTESNTGELFF. In DNA, the CDR3 is TGTGCCAGTAGTAGGGGGACTGAATCGAACACCGGGGAGCTGTTTTTT.